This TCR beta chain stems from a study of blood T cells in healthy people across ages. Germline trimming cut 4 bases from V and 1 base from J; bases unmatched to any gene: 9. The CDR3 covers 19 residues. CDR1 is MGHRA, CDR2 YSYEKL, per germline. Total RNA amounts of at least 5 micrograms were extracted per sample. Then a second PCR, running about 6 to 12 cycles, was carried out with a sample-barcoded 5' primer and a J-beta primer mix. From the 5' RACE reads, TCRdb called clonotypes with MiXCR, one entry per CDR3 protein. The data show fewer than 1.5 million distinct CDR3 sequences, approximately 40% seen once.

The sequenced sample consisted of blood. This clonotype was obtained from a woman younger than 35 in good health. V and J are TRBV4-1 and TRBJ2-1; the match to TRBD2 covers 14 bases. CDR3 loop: CASSRGGLAGVASYNEQFF. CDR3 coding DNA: TGCGCCAGCAGCCGAGGGGGACTAGCGGGAGTAGCATCCTACAATGAGCAGTTCTTC.